This record concerns one TCR beta chain sequence. In germline, CDR1 is SNHLY, CDR2 FYNNEI. The CDR3 covers 19 residues. Losses at the gene ends were 4 bases for V and 0 bases for J; bases not matched to a gene: 10. This sample was taken from a study of control samples from healthy donors and cancer patients. Sequencing was performed with immunoSEQ multiplex PCR; in TCRdb, only in-frame clones are kept and a portion is missing. The table includes about 130,000 clones, about 95% detected once. Material for sequencing was blood. This sequence originates from a man younger than 40 in good health. V is TRBV2 and J is TRBJ2-2; TRBD2 agrees at 11 bases. CDR3 sequence (DNA): TGTGCCAGCAGTGTGCCTAGCGGGGGGCTAAACGCGAACACCGGGGAGCTGTTTTTT. Protein sequence: CASSVPSGGLNANTGELFF.